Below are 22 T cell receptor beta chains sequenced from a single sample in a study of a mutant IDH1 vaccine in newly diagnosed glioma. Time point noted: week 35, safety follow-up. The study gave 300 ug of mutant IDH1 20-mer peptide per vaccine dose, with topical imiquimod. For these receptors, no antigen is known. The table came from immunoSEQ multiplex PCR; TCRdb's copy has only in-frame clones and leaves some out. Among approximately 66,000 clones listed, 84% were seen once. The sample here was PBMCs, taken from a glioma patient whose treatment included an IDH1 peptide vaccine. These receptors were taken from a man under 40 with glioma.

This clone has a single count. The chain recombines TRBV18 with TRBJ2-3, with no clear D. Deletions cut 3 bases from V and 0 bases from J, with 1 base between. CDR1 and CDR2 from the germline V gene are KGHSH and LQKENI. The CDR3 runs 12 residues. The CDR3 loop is CASSPSTDTQYF. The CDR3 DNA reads TGTGCCAGCTCACCGAGCACAGATACGCAGTATTTT.

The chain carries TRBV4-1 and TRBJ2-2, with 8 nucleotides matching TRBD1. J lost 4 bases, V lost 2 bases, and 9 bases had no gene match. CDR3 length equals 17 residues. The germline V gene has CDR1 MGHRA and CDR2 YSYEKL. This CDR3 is CASSQTPGGAVTGELFF. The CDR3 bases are TGCGCCAGCAGCCAAACCCCAGGGGGCGCGGTCACCGGGGAGCTGTTTTTT.

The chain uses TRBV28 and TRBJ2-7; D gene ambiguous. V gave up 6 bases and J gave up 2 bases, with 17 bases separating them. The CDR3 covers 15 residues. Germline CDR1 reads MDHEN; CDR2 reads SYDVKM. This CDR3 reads CASRSRLNGPYEQYF. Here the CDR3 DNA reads TGTGCCAGCAGATCCCGCCTTAACGGCCCCTACGAGCAGTACTTC.

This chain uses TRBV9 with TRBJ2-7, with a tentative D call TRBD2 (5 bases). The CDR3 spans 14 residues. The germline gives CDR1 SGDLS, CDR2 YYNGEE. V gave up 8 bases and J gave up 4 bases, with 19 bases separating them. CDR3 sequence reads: CASTPGNAYYEQYF. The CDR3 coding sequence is TGTGCCAGTACCCCCGGGAATGCGTATTACGAGCAGTACTTC.

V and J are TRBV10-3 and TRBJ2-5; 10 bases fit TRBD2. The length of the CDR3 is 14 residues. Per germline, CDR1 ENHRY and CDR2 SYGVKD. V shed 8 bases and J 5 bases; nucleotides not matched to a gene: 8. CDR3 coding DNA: TGTGCCATCTCACATACTAGCGGGGTCGAGACCCAGTACTTC. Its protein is CAISHTSGVETQYF.

The CDR3 DNA reads TGTGCCAGCAGCCTAACCGACAATGAGCAGTTCTTC. Translated: CASSLTDNEQFF. V usage is TRBV7-2 and J usage is TRBJ2-1, with D unresolved. This CDR3 contains 12 residues. Trimming shortened V by 5 bases and J by 5 bases, and 7 bases separated the two germline ends. CDR1 SGHTA and CDR2 FQGNSA come from the germline V gene.

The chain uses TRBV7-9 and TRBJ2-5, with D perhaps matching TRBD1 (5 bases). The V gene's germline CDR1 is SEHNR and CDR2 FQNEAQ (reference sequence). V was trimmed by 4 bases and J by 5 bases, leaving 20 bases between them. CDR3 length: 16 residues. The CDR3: CASSSDRQLPAETQYF. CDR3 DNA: TGTGCCAGCAGCTCCGATCGACAGCTACCGGCGGAGACCCAGTACTTC.

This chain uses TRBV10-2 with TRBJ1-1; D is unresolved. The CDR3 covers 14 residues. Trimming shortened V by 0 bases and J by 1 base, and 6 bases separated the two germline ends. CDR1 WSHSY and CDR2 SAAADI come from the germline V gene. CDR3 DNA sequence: TGCGCCAGCAGTGAGTCGGGGAGGAACACTGAAGCTTTCTTT. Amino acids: CASSESGRNTEAFF.

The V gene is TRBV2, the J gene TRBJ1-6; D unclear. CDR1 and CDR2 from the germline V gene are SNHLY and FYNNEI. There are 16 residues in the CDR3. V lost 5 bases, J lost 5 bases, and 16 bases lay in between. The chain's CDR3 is CASSPWAPLDNSPLHF. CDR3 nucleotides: TGTGCCAGCAGTCCCTGGGCCCCCCTCGATAATTCACCCCTCCACTTT.

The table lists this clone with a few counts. The CDR3 is CASSLVYDRVTFF. As DNA, the CDR3 is TGTGCCAGCAGCTTGGTGTACGATAGGGTGACTTTCTTT. The rearrangement uses TRBV5-4 and TRBJ1-1, with D unclear. The CDR3 has 13 residues. V gave up 0 bases and J gave up 12 bases, with 15 bases separating them. Germline V gene data show CDR1 as SGHNT and CDR2 as YYREEE (reference sequence).

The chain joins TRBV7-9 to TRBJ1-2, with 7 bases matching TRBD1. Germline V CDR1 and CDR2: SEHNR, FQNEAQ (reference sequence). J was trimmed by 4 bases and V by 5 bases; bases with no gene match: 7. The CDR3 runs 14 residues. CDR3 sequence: CASSDRDSSYGYTF. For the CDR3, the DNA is TGTGCCAGCAGCGACCGGGACAGCTCCTATGGCTACACCTTC. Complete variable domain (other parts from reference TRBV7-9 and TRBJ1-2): DTGVSQNPRHKITKRGQNVTFRCDPISEHNRLYWYRQTLGQGPEFLTYFQNEAQLEKSRLLSDRFSAERPKGSFSTLEIQRTEQGDSAMYLCASSDRDSSYGYTFGSGTRLTVV.

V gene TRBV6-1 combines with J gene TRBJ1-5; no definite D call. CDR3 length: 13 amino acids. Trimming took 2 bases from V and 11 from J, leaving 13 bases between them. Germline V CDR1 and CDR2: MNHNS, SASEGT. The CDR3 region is CASSESRRLSQHF. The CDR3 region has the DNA TGTGCCAGCAGTGAAAGTAGGCGCCTGTCCCAGCATTTT.

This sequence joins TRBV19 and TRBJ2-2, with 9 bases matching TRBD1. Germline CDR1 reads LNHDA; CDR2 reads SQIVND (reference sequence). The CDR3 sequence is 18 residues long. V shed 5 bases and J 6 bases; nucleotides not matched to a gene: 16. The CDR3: CASSSLPHRGLTAGELFF. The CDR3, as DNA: TGTGCCAGTAGTTCCCTACCCCACAGGGGGCTTACGGCCGGGGAGCTGTTTTTT.

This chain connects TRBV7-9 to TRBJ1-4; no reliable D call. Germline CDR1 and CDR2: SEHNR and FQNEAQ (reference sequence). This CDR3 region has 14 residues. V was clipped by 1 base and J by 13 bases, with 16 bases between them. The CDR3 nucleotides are TGTGCCAGCAGCTTAGAGAAAGCACAGAGGGTACTGTTTTTT. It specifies CASSLEKAQRVLFF.

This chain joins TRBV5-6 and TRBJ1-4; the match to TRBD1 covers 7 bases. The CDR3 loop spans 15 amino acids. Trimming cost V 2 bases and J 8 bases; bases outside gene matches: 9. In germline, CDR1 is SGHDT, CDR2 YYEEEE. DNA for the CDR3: TGTGCCAGCAGCTTATTTGGACAGGCGGGGGAAAAACTGTTTTTT. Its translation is CASSLFGQAGEKLFF.

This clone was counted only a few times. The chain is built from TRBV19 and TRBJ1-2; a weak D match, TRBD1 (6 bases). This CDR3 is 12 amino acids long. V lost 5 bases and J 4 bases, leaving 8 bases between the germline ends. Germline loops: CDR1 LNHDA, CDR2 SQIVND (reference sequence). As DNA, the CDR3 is TGTGCCAGTAGTGGGGGGGCCTATGGCTACACCTTC. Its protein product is CASSGGAYGYTF.

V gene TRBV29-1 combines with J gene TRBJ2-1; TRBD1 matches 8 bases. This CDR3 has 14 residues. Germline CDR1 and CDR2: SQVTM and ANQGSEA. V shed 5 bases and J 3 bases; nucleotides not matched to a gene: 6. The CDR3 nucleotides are TGCAGCGTTCCGGACAGGGCGCGCTACAATGAGCAGTTCTTC. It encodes CSVPDRARYNEQFF.

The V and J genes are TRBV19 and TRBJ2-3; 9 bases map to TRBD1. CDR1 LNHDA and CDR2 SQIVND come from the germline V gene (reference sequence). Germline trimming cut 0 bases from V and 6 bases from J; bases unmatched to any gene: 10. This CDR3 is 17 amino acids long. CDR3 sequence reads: CASSIDHRDRAFDTQYF. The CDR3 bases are TGTGCCAGTAGTATAGATCACCGGGACAGGGCTTTTGATACGCAGTATTTT. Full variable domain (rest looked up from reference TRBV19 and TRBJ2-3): DGGITQSPKYLFRKEGQNVTLSCEQNLNHDAMYWYRQDPGQGLRLIYYSQIVNDFQKGDIAEGYSVSREKKESFPLTVTSAQKNPTAFYLCASSIDHRDRAFDTQYFGPGTRLTVL.

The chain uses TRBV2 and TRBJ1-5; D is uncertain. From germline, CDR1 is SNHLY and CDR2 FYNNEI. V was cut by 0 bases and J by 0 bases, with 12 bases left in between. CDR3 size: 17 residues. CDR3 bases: TGTGCCAGCAGTGAAGCGCTTCGGCGGTATAGCAATCAGCCCCAGCATTTT. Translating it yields CASSEALRRYSNQPQHF.

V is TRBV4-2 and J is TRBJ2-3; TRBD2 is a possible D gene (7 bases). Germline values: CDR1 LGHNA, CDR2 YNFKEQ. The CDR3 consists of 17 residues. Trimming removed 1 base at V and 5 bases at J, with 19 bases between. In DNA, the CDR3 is TGTGCCAGCAGCCAAGCGAGGGGGGGCCTTTTGGGAGATACGCAGTATTTT. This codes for CASSQARGGLLGDTQYF.

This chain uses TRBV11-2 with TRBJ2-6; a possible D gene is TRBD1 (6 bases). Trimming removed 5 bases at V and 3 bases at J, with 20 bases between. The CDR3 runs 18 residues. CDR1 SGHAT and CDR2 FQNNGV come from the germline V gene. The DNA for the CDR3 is TGTGCCAGCAGCCCTAATAACCCAGGGGCTGTTGGGGCCAACGTCCTGACTTTC. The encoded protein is CASSPNNPGAVGANVLTF.

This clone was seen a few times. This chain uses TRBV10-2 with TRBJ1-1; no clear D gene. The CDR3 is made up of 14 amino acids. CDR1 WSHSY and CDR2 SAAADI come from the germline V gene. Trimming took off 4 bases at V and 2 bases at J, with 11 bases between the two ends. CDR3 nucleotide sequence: TGCGCCAGCAGTGTAGGGAACGGAAACACTGAAGCTTTCTTT. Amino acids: CASSVGNGNTEAFF.